This passage covers 6 T cell receptor beta chains from one sample sequenced in a study of CD8 T cells in ankylosing spondylitis. TCRdb called the 5' RACE reads again in MiXCR, with one record for every CDR3 protein. This table holds about 150,000 distinct CDR3 sequences, roughly a third found once. The sequencing sample was made of synovial fluid, either unsorted or a sorted T cell fraction (not recorded which). These receptors were taken from a male donor with ankylosing spondylitis.

This clonotype showed up just a few times. The rearrangement uses TRBV12-3 or TRBV12-4 and TRBJ2-7, with D tentatively TRBD1 (6 bases). The CDR3 extends over 13 amino acids. V shed 4 bases and J shed 6 bases, with 13 bases lying between them. The CDR3 DNA reads TGTGCCAGCAGTTGGACAGAGGACTCCGAGCAGTACTTC. It yields the protein CASSWTEDSEQYF.

This clonotype was counted only a few times. The chain links TRBV7-2 to TRBJ1-1; no clear D gene. This CDR3 is 14 amino acids long. V was clipped by 5 bases and J by 7 bases, with 17 bases between them. Germline V gives CDR1 SGHTA, CDR2 FQGNSA. The CDR3 nucleotides are TGTGCCAGCAGCATATACAGCAGAACGGGTGAAGCTTTCTTT. This gives the protein CASSIYSRTGEAFF.

The chain has TRBV9 and TRBJ2-2; the D gene is possibly TRBD2 (6 bases). Looked up from germline, CDR1 is SGDLS and CDR2 is YYNGEE. CDR3 length equals 15 residues. The V and J ends lost 5 bases and 5 bases respectively, with 16 bases between them. The CDR3: CASSARPGRTGELFF. The DNA for the CDR3 is TGTGCCAGCAGTGCCCGACCAGGGAGGACCGGGGAGCTGTTTTTT.

The V call is TRBV11-2, the J call TRBJ2-7; the match to TRBD2 covers 7 bases. CDR3 size: 17 residues. The V segment lost 5 bases and the J segment 0 bases; nucleotides outside the gene matches: 13. CDR1 is SGHAT, CDR2 FQNNGV, per germline. In DNA form, the CDR3 reads TGTGCCAGCAGCAGCGGACTAGACGGGCCGAGCTCCTACGAGCAGTACTTC. As protein: CASSSGLDGPSSYEQYF.

In its sample, this clonotype was seen a few times. The rearrangement links TRBV20-1 to TRBJ2-5; D possibly corresponds to TRBD1 (5 bases). Between the trimmed V and J ends, which lost 5 bases and 7 bases, there was a span of 11 bases. CDR3 length equals 11 residues. The germline V gene has CDR1 DFQATT and CDR2 SNEGSKA (reference sequence). DNA of the CDR3: TGCAGTGCTGAGGAAGGGGTGACCCAGTACTTC. Protein sequence: CSAEEGVTQYF.

This sequence joins TRBV7-2 and TRBJ1-1; TRBD1 matches 7 bases. The CDR3 totals 14 residues. CDR1 SGHTA and CDR2 FQGNSA come from the germline V gene. V shed 6 bases and J 1 base; nucleotides not matched to a gene: 5. The CDR3 DNA follows: TGTGCCAGCAGGAGACAGGGATGGAACACTGAAGCTTTCTTT. Its protein is CASRRQGWNTEAFF.